The clone carrying this T cell receptor beta chain has just a few counts. Its antigen is as yet unknown. J was trimmed by 0 bases and V by 2 bases; bases with no gene match: 7. This CDR3 comprises 18 residues. Germline V gene data show CDR1 as LNHDA and CDR2 as SQIVND (reference sequence). The data derive from a study of T cells in Graves' hyperthyroidism and ophthalmopathy. About the study: Specimen type is peripheral blood, collected at initial diagnosis prior to any treatment. Findings and limits, study-wide: Stable hyperthyroidism was told apart from ophthalmopathy by a model built on 13 V-J features.

For Graves' hyperthyroidism to be stable, ophthalmopathy could not progress within 18 months. In making diagnoses, clinical symptoms, serum thyroxine and TRAb, thyroid ultrasound and orbital computed tomography were all used. Amplification yielded TCR beta CDR3 regions, with RNA transcripts as the source. HTBI primers were employed in a first-round RT-PCR of the TCR CDR3. MiXCR, run by TCRdb on the multiplex PCR reads, gives a single entry per CDR3 protein. The sample yields some 720,000 distinct CDR3 sequences, 16% seen once. The sequenced sample was blood. The chain joins TRBV19 to TRBJ1-2, with 12 bases lining up with TRBD1. This receptor was obtained from a man between 18 and 29 years old with Graves' hyperthyroidism. CDR3 loop: CASSIPPGQGAPNYGYTF. The DNA for the CDR3 is TGTGCCAGTAGTATACCTCCGGGACAGGGGGCGCCTAACTATGGCTACACCTTC.